This T cell receptor (beta chain) was found in a study of blood T cell repertoires in COVID-19. About the study: PBMCs, B-cell-depleted T cells, or T cells provided the cDNA or gDNA that made up the material.

V shed 3 bases and J 4 bases; nucleotides not matched to a gene: 4. Germline CDR1 is LGHNA and CDR2 is YNFKEQ. The length of the CDR3 is 16 residues. Study members were between about 18 and 95 years old and lived in some 22 US regions. Participant-reported clinical history was the basis for cohort assignment. TCRdb's table, derived via immunoSEQ multiplex PCR, lists solely in-frame clones and lacks some. Among around 170,000 clones listed, approximately 80% were seen once. The chain employs TRBV4-2 and TRBJ2-5; 14 nucleotides agree with TRBD2. The sequence was collected from a man aged 55 to 70 who had been exposed to COVID-19. Sequencing input: PBMCs or T cells enriched from blood (not recorded which). CDR3 nucleotide sequence: TGTGCCAGCAGCCAGGGACTAGCGGGAGTGCGAGAGACCCAGTACTTC. It encodes CASSQGLAGVRETQYF.